A single sample gave rise to the 18 T cell receptor beta chains below, sequenced in a study of chemoradiotherapy in HPV16-positive cancers. Measured with immunoSEQ multiplex PCR; TCRdb has only the in-frame clones, and not every one. The data hold tens of thousands of clones, with 92% observed a single time. The specimen was blood, collected from a patient who underwent chemoradiotherapy. Receptors originate from a human donor with HPV-associated anogenital cancer.

The V and J genes are TRBV4-1 and TRBJ2-2; TRBD2 matches 9 bases. The germline V gene encodes CDR1 MGHRA and CDR2 YSYEKL. The ends lost 7 bases at V and 4 bases at J; junction bases unmatched: 4. The CDR3 loop spans 14 amino acids. The CDR3 here is CASTEREVTGELFF. The CDR3 DNA follows: TGCGCCAGCACGGAGCGGGAGGTCACCGGGGAGCTGTTTTTT.

The chain recombines TRBV2 with TRBJ2-3; 8 bases map to TRBD2. The germline CDR1 and CDR2 sequences are SNHLY and FYNNEI. This CDR3 contains 16 residues. The J segment lost 4 bases and the V segment lost 4 bases, leaving 10 bases of the junction unmatched. The chain's CDR3 is CASSVFQREIPDTQYF. CDR3 nucleotides: TGTGCCAGCAGTGTTTTTCAGCGGGAGATCCCAGATACGCAGTATTTT.

This sequence joins TRBV7-3 and TRBJ2-3; 9 bases line up with TRBD2. This CDR3 is 17 amino acids long. Germline values: CDR1 SGHTA, CDR2 FQGTGA. J was trimmed by 6 bases and V by 4 bases; bases with no gene match: 14. The CDR3: CASSYEAAGGRGDTQYF. The CDR3 bases are TGTGCCAGCAGCTACGAGGCGGCGGGAGGGCGTGGGGATACGCAGTATTTT.

The chain uses TRBV5-6 and TRBJ2-3; the match to TRBD2 covers 8 bases. V gave up 4 bases and J gave up 6 bases; unmatched junction bases: 7. This CDR3 is built from 14 residues. CDR1 and CDR2 (germline): SGHDT, YYEEEE. CDR3 region: CASSVGRGVDTQYF. As DNA, the CDR3 is TGTGCCAGCAGCGTGGGGCGGGGGGTTGATACGCAGTATTTT. The full variable domain, with the rest looked up from reference TRBV5-6 and TRBJ2-3, is DAGVTQSPTHLIKTRGQQVTLRCSPKSGHDTVSWYQQALGQGPQFIFQYYEEEERQRGNFPDRFSGHQFPNYSSELNVNALLLGDSALYLCASSVGRGVDTQYFGPGTRLTVL.

The chain recombines TRBV5-1 with TRBJ2-2; 12 bases line up with TRBD2. Losses at the gene ends were 7 bases for V and 4 bases for J; bases not matched to a gene: 11. Germline assignment: CDR1 SGHRS and CDR2 YFSETQ. The CDR3 consists of 17 residues. The CDR3 reads CASRPALTSGGTGELFF. DNA for the CDR3: TGCGCCAGCCGCCCGGCTCTGACTAGCGGGGGCACCGGGGAGCTGTTTTTT.

The table lists this clone with a count of one. V gene TRBV7-6 combines with J gene TRBJ2-5; tentatively, D is TRBD1 (6 bases). Deletions cut 7 bases from V and 5 bases from J, with 20 bases between. Germline V gene data show CDR1 as SGHVS and CDR2 as FNYEAQ. The CDR3 runs to 15 residues. CDR3 DNA sequence: TGTGCCAGCACTCTCAGTCAGGGGTGGCAGGAGACCCAGTACTTC. This translates into CASTLSQGWQETQYF.

The V and J genes are TRBV29-1 and TRBJ2-5; 7 bases match TRBD1. The CDR3 has 14 amino acids. The V gene's germline CDR1 is SQVTM and CDR2 ANQGSEA. J was trimmed by 7 bases and V by 3 bases; bases with no gene match: 11. CDR3 residues: CSVDSRTGWGTQYF. CDR3 nucleotides: TGCAGCGTTGACTCTAGGACAGGTTGGGGGACCCAGTACTTC.

This clone was detected only once. CDR3 amino acids: CASSLKRGAEMNTEAFF. The CDR3 DNA sequence: TGTGCCAGCAGCTTGAAGCGGGGGGCGGAGATGAACACTGAAGCTTTCTTT. This chain links TRBV7-9 with TRBJ1-1; D may be TRBD1 (6 bases). The germline V gene encodes CDR1 SEHNR and CDR2 FQNEAQ (reference sequence). Trimming removed 3 bases at V and 0 bases at J, with 17 bases between. The CDR3 runs to 17 residues.

The gene calls are TRBV10-1 and TRBJ2-3, with a tentative D call TRBD1 (6 bases). V was pared by 3 bases and J by 2 bases, with 15 bases between. The germline V gene has CDR1 WNHNN and CDR2 SYGVQD (reference sequence). CDR3 length equals 16 residues. CDR3 in DNA: TGCGCCAGCAGTGATCCCGAAGACAGGTCCACAGATACGCAGTATTTT. Translation: CASSDPEDRSTDTQYF.

V is TRBV19 and J is TRBJ1-1; D is ambiguous. Looked up from germline, CDR1 is LNHDA and CDR2 is SQIVND (reference sequence). The CDR3 consists of 12 residues. Between the trimmed V and J ends, which lost 10 bases and 3 bases, there was a span of 12 bases. CDR3: CATRMPHTEAFF. CDR3 nucleotides: TGTGCCACCCGGATGCCCCACACTGAAGCTTTCTTT.

CDR3 residues: CASSQSYGSYEQYF. The CDR3 bases are TGCGCCAGCAGTCAATCATATGGATCCTACGAGCAGTACTTC. The chain recombines TRBV23-1 with TRBJ2-7; D is ambiguous. TRBV23-1 is classed as an ORF, of uncertain function. The V end was cut by 0 bases, the J end by 1 base, with 7 bases between. The CDR3 runs 14 residues.

The V gene is TRBV2, the J gene TRBJ2-6, with TRBD1 matching 9 bases. Germline CDR1 reads SNHLY; CDR2 reads FYNNEI. This CDR3 comprises 19 residues. The ends lost 8 bases at V and 0 bases at J; junction bases unmatched: 14. The CDR3 DNA is TGTGCCAGCGAGAGAGCCGGGACAGGGATAAGCTCTGGGGCCAACGTCCTGACTTTC. Translated: CASERAGTGISSGANVLTF.

The chain recombines TRBV10-3 with TRBJ1-1; TRBD1 agrees at 7 bases. The germline V gene has CDR1 ENHRY and CDR2 SYGVKD. This CDR3 has 15 residues. The V and J ends lost 8 bases and 1 base, in that order; junction bases with no gene match: 10. The CDR3 DNA reads TGTGCCATCCGACCTACCGGGACAGAGAACACTGAAGCTTTCTTT. Amino acids: CAIRPTGTENTEAFF.

J is TRBJ2-3 and V is TRBV7-2, with 7 positions matching TRBD2. The CDR3 has 17 residues. Unmatched junction bases numbered 17, after V lost 9 bases and J lost 2 bases. Per germline, CDR1 SGHTA and CDR2 FQGNSA. CDR3 loop: CARQPENLAVITDTQYF. In DNA form, the CDR3 reads TGTGCCAGACAACCCGAAAACCTAGCGGTTATCACAGATACGCAGTATTTT.

This clone is a singleton in its sample. The J gene is TRBJ2-3, the V gene TRBV4-3; D is possibly TRBD1 or TRBD2 (5 bases each). Trimming took 1 base from V and 4 from J, leaving 12 bases between them. CDR1 is LGHNA and CDR2 is YSLEER in the germline V gene. The CDR3 is 15 amino acids. CDR3 sequence: CASSQAGDGADTQYF. The CDR3 DNA follows: TGCGCCAGCAGCCAAGCCGGGGACGGAGCAGATACGCAGTATTTT.

This clone was picked up one time. The rearrangement uses TRBV28 and TRBJ2-7, with 13 bases aligning to TRBD2. Germline CDR1 and CDR2: MDHEN and SYDVKM. V dropped 6 bases and J dropped 5; count of bases not matched to a gene: 7. CDR3 size: 15 residues. CDR3 residues: CASSPGLAGVHEQYF. The CDR3 bases are TGTGCCAGCAGCCCCGGACTAGCGGGAGTCCACGAGCAGTACTTC.

For the CDR3, the DNA is TGTGCCAGCAGCCAAGAGCCAGTCCGATCACCCCTCCACTTT. Its translation: CASSQEPVRSPLHF. The chain employs TRBV4-2 and TRBJ1-6, with no clear D. This CDR3 has 14 residues. The germline gives CDR1 LGHNA, CDR2 YNFKEQ. The V gene lost 0 bases and the J gene lost 10 bases, with 10 bases spanning the gap.

This clone was counted once. The chain links TRBV5-7 to TRBJ2-4, with D tentatively TRBD1 or TRBD2 (5 bases each). TRBV5-7 is designated an ORF whose function remains uncertain. The V end lost 1 base, the J end lost 8 bases, and 25 bases lay between the germline ends. The CDR3 consists of 18 residues. The CDR3 loop is CASSLFQGPVYVDDIQYF. The CDR3 DNA is TGTGCCAGCAGCTTGTTTCAGGGACCCGTCTACGTTGATGACATTCAGTACTTC.